This TCR beta chain was recovered during a study of post-analysis software for immune sequencing data. Overall study: Included among the disease courses, which were recorded for the cohort, were relapsing-remitting, secondary progressive and progressive-relapsing multiple sclerosis. Study results and caveats: Five TRBV segments (TRBV5-6, TRBV5-1 and TRBV20-1 among them) occurred more frequently in patients than in controls. Normalized Chao1 diversity was significantly lower in multiple sclerosis patients than in controls.

CDR1 is DFQATT, CDR2 SNEGSKA, per germline (reference sequence). CDR3 size: 13 residues. Trimming stripped 3 bases from V and 7 bases from J, with 16 bases between. In the case of this clonotype: Its antigen is as yet unknown.

Prepared TCR beta cDNA libraries contained unique molecular identifiers. TCRdb called the PCR reads again in MiXCR, with one record for every CDR3 protein. The repertoire holds fewer than 850,000 distinct CDR3 sequences, around 42% seen once, with roughly 4.9% in the top ten. The sequence was collected from a girl aged 10 to 17 with multiple sclerosis. The chain is built from TRBV20-1 and TRBJ2-7; tentative D call: TRBD2 (6 bases). Sequences were obtained from blood. The CDR3 loop is CSASSSGVREQYF. DNA of the CDR3: TGCAGTGCTAGTTCTTCGGGAGTAAGGGAGCAGTACTTC.